The clone carrying this T cell receptor (beta chain) was seen once. What it binds is unknown. A junction boundary mismatches the germline segment, possibly from a read error. The sample originates from a study of cytomegalovirus exposure and HLA in healthy donors. Findings of the study overall: Data from an earlier analysis indicated that most TCR beta V segments were productive either about 87% or about 30% of the time. Many donors carried some public TCRs, although rarity characterized most TCR sequences. The study reported that TCR beta sequences accurately predicted HLA-A and HLA-B alleles in most subjects. Later genetic work tied a missense DCLRE1C variant to beta-chain V and J trimming.

Primers: 60 Vbeta forward and 13 Jbeta reverse. Sequencing was performed with immunoSEQ multiplex PCR; in TCRdb, only in-frame clones are kept and a portion is missing. Of roughly 120,000 clones in the sample, 79% were seen once. CDR1 and CDR2 from the germline V gene are SEHNR and FQNEAQ (reference sequence). CDR3 size: 13 residues. Sequenced: PBMCs. The rearrangement joins TRBV7-9 to TRBJ2-7; TRBD1 aligns across 7 bases. This clonotype was sampled from a man between 25 and 39 years old in good health and CMV-seropositive. The CDR3 reads CSSSLSGGYEQYF. The CDR3 coding sequence is TGTTCCAGCAGCTTGTCAGGGGGCTACGAGCAGTACTTC. Drawing the rest from reference TRBV7-9 and TRBJ2-7, the complete variable domain is DTGVSQNPRHKITKRGQNVTFRCDPISEHNRLYWYRQTLGQGPEFLTYFQNEAQLEKSRLLSDRFSAERPKGSFSTLEIQRTEQGDSAMYLCSSSLSGGYEQYFGPGTRLTVT.